This T cell receptor beta chain derives from a study of blood T cell repertoires in COVID-19. TCRdb's copy holds only in-frame clones and misses some; the assay was immunoSEQ multiplex PCR. The sample carries roughly 280,000 clones, about nine tenths recorded once. Germline-derived CDR1 and CDR2 are SNHLY and FYNNEI. The V gene end was trimmed by 5 bases and the J gene end by 5 bases; junction bases not matched to a gene: 6. The CDR3 is 15 residues long. The clonotype comes from a woman in her 30s with COVID-19, enrolled during active disease. The V and J genes are TRBV2 and TRBJ2-7, with TRBD2 matching over 13 bases. Sequencing input: peripheral blood. The DNA for the CDR3 is TGTGCCAGCAGTCCCCGGACTAGCGGGAGAGACGAGCAGTACTTC. Its protein product is CASSPRTSGRDEQYF.